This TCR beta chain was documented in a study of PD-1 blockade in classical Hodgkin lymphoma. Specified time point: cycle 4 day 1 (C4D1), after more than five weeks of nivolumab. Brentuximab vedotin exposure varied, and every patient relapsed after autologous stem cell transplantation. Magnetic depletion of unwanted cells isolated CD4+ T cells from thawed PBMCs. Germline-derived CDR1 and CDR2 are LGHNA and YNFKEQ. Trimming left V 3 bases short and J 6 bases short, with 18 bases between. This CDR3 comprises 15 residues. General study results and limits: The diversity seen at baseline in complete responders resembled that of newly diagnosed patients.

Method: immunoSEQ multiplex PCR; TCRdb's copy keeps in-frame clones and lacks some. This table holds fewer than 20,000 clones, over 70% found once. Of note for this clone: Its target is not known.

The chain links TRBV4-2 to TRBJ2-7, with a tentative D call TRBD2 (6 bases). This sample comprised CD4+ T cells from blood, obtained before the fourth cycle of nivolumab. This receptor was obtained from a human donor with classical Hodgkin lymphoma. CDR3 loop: CASSHPGLGGPEQYF. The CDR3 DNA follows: TGTGCCAGCAGCCACCCGGGACTGGGGGGACCCGAGCAGTACTTC.